Below are 15 T cell receptor beta chains sequenced from a single sample in a study of shared clonotypes between healthy human individuals. The method was immunoSEQ multiplex PCR; TCRdb's version includes in-frame clones alone and lacks a portion of them. The sample has over a million clones; approximately 98.5% are singletons. Sequencing was carried out using naive CD4+ T cells sorted from blood. Specified subset: CD45RA+ positively selected. Every receptor here comes from a man aged 25-45 years in good health.

V and J are TRBV28 and TRBJ1-3; D ambiguous. The V end lost 6 bases, the J end lost 0 bases, and 15 bases lay between the germline ends. This CDR3 is 16 amino acids long. Germline V lookup: CDR1 MDHEN, CDR2 SYDVKM. In nucleotides, the CDR3 is TGTGCCAGCAGCTCAATCGGACTCAACTCTGGAAACACCATATATTTT. This gives the protein CASSSIGLNSGNTIYF.

The CDR3 nucleotides are TGTGCCAGCTCACCATCGACAGCAAGCGAGGCTTTCTTT. Protein sequence: CASSPSTASEAFF. V and J are TRBV18 and TRBJ1-1; the D gene is possibly TRBD1 (5 bases). Germline CDR1 and CDR2: KGHSH and LQKENI. The V end was cut by 2 bases, the J end by 11 bases, with 15 bases between. The length of the CDR3 is 13 residues.

Comment on this clone: Other DNA sequences in this sample translate to the same CDR3. This chain uses TRBV5-1 with TRBJ2-7; 8 bases match TRBD2. V lost 3 bases to trimming and J lost 3 bases; unmatched junction nucleotides: 2. This CDR3 spans 13 amino acids. Germline CDR1 and CDR2: SGHRS and YFSETQ. The CDR3 region has the DNA TGCGCCAGCAGCTCGGGGACTAGCTACGAGCAGTACTTC. This translates into CASSSGTSYEQYF.

The V gene is TRBV15, the J gene TRBJ2-1; 9 bases line up with TRBD2. CDR1 LNHNV and CDR2 YYDKDF come from the germline V gene (reference sequence). Trimming took 2 bases from V and 6 from J; bases not matched to a gene: 5. CDR3 size: 15 residues. In nucleotides, the CDR3 is TGTGCCACCAGCAGACTAGCGGGGATCGGCAATGAGCAGTTCTTC. Protein product: CATSRLAGIGNEQFF.

As for this clone: Other DNA sequences from this sample encode an identical CDR3 as well. The V and J genes are TRBV9 and TRBJ1-5; 9 nucleotides match TRBD1. The CDR3 is made up of 15 amino acids. J gave up 2 bases and V 0 bases, and 0 bases lay outside the gene matches. Germline CDR1 is SGDLS and CDR2 is YYNGEE. CDR3 sequence (DNA): TGTGCCAGCAGCGTAGGGACAGGGGGCAATCAGCCCCAGCATTTT. It specifies CASSVGTGGNQPQHF.

Concerning this clone: This CDR3 is also generated by other DNA sequences in the sample. The rearrangement joins TRBV9 to TRBJ2-5; 7 nucleotides agree with TRBD1. This CDR3 spans 13 amino acids. The V gene's germline CDR1 is SGDLS and CDR2 YYNGEE. The junction had 2 bases not matched to a gene; V was cut back by 3 bases and J by 3 bases. In DNA form, the CDR3 reads TGTGCCAGCAGCGGAGACAGGGAAGAGACCCAGTACTTC. As protein: CASSGDREETQYF.

The chain carries TRBV6-1 and TRBJ2-7, with 8 nucleotides matching TRBD1. V lost 2 bases and J lost 5; bases outside the gene matches: 11. This CDR3 contains 16 residues. The germline V gene has CDR1 MNHNS and CDR2 SASEGT. The CDR3 sequence: CASSELTAGGKNEQYF. DNA of the CDR3: TGTGCCAGCAGTGAATTAACGGCAGGGGGCAAGAACGAGCAGTACTTC.

This clone was recorded only once. This chain connects TRBV27 to TRBJ2-1; 11 bases line up with TRBD2. The germline CDR1 and CDR2 sequences are MNHEY and SMNVEV (reference sequence). J was trimmed by 6 bases and V by 6 bases; bases with no gene match: 13. The length of the CDR3 is 17 residues. The chain's CDR3 is CASSFILLAGELNEQFF. CDR3 DNA sequence: TGTGCCAGCAGCTTCATCCTACTAGCGGGAGAACTCAATGAGCAGTTCTTC.

This clone appeared a single time. The gene calls are TRBV7-3 and TRBJ2-2; weak D call: TRBD1 (5 bases). Germline CDR1 is SGHTA and CDR2 is FQGTGA. There are 16 residues in the CDR3. The V end was cut by 1 base, the J end by 7 bases, with 16 bases between. CDR3 sequence: CASSLSSPRAGGELFF. CDR3 in DNA: TGTGCCAGCAGCTTAAGCTCACCCAGGGCTGGCGGGGAGCTGTTTTTT.

This chain joins TRBV19 and TRBJ2-7; D gene ambiguous. The CDR3 contains 15 residues. Germline CDR1 reads LNHDA; CDR2 reads SQIVND (reference sequence). Trimming left V 4 bases short and J 2 bases short, with 15 bases between. The CDR3 spells CASSTFTERTYEQYF. CDR3 nucleotides: TGTGCCAGTAGTACCTTCACGGAGAGAACCTACGAGCAGTACTTC.

This chain joins TRBV5-5 and TRBJ1-3; D is possibly TRBD1 (5 bases). This CDR3 is built from 16 residues. The germline V gene encodes CDR1 SGHKS and CDR2 YYEKEE (reference sequence). V lost 0 bases and J lost 3, with 13 bases in between. The DNA for the CDR3 is TGTGCCAGCAGCTTGGCGGGGGGATTGGGTGGAAACACCATATATTTT. Amino acids: CASSLAGGLGGNTIYF.

CDR3: CASSASWSYAYNEQFF. The CDR3 nucleotides are TGTGCCAGCAGCGCTAGTTGGAGCTATGCCTACAATGAGCAGTTCTTC. The rearrangement joins TRBV5-4 to TRBJ2-1; no definite D call. The CDR3 is 16 residues long. The V gene lost 4 bases and the J gene lost 2 bases, with 16 bases spanning the gap. The germline CDR1 and CDR2 sequences are SGHNT and YYREEE (reference sequence). The variable domain in full, completed from reference TRBV5-4 and TRBJ2-1, reads ETGVTQSPTHLIKTRGQQVTLRCSSQSGHNTVSWYQQALGQGPQFIFQYYREEENGRGNFPPRFSGLQFPNYSSELNVNALELDDSALYLCASSASWSYAYNEQFFGPGTRLTVL.

The rearrangement joins TRBV6-5 to TRBJ2-7; no clear D. Trimming stripped 7 bases from V and 4 bases from J, with 11 bases between. CDR1 is MNHEY and CDR2 is SVGAGI in the germline V gene. This CDR3 is 12 amino acids long. CDR3 protein: CASTSGGYEQYF. The CDR3 nucleotides are TGTGCCAGCACTTCTGGTGGGTACGAGCAGTACTTC.

CDR3 protein: CASSSQGAVRMNTEAFF. The CDR3 coding sequence is TGTGCCAGCAGCTCACAGGGGGCGGTCAGGATGAACACTGAAGCTTTCTTT. This chain uses TRBV7-9 with TRBJ1-1; 9 nucleotides align to TRBD1. CDR3 length: 17 amino acids. The germline gives CDR1 SEHNR, CDR2 FQNEAQ (reference sequence). J gave up 0 bases and V 4 bases, and 9 bases lay outside the gene matches.

The V gene is TRBV28, the J gene TRBJ1-4, with unresolved D. The V and J ends lost 10 bases and 0 bases respectively, with 12 bases between them. In germline, CDR1 is MDHEN, CDR2 SYDVKM. The CDR3 is 14 residues long. The CDR3 DNA reads as TGTGCCACCCAATTGATGGCAACTAATGAAAAACTGTTTTTT. Its translation: CATQLMATNEKLFF.